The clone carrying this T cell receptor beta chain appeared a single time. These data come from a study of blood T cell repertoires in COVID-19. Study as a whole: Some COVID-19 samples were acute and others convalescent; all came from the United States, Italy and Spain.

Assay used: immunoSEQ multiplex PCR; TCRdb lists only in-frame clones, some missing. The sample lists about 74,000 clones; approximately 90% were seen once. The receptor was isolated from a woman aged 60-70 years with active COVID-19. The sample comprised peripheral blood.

CDR3 amino acids: CASSQGTGIYEQYF. Written as DNA, the CDR3 is TGCGCCAGCAGCCAAGGGACAGGGATCTACGAGCAGTACTTC. The gene calls are TRBV4-1 and TRBJ2-7, with 8 bases matching TRBD1. CDR3 length equals 14 residues. Germline CDR1 MGHRA, CDR2 YSYEKL. V shed 1 base and J 3 bases; nucleotides not matched to a gene: 2.